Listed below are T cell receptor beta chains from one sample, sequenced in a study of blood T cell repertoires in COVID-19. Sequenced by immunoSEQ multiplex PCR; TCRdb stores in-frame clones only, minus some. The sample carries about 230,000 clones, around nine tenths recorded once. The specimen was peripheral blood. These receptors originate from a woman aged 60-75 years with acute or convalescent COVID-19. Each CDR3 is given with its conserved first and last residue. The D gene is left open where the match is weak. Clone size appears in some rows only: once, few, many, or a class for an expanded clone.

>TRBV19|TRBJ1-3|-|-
TGTGCCAGTAGGCCCAGGGGAACCGGAAACACCATATATTTT
CASRPRGTGNTIYF
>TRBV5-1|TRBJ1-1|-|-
TGCGCCAGCAGCGGATTAGAGGGTTTGGACACTGAAGCTTTCTTT
CASSGLEGLDTEAFF
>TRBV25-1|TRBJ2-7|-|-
TGTGCCAGCAGCCCTATGCCAGCCGAGGCCTACGAGCAGTACTTC
CASSPMPAEAYEQYF
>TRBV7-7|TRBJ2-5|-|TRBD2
TGTGCTAGCAGCTTAGCAGGCGGGGGGGCCTTGGAGACCCAGTACTTC
CASSLAGGGALETQYF
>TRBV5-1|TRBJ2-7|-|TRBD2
TGCGCCAGCAGCTTGGCTCTAACTAGCGGGGGGCTCCAGCAGTACTTC
CASSLALTSGGLQQYF
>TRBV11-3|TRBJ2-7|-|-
TGTGCCAGCAGCTTAGGCGCAGGGCCAGCTTACGAGCAGTACTTC
CASSLGAGPAYEQYF
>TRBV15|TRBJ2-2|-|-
TGTGCCACCAGCAGGGGCGGGACAGCCAACACCGGGGAGCTGTTTTTT
CATSRGGTANTGELFF
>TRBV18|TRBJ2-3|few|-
TGTGCCAGCTCACGTAAGGATAGGGGGACCACAGATACGCAGTATTTT
CASSRKDRGTTDTQYF
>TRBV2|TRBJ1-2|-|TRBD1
TGTGCCAGCAAAAATTTAGACAGGGACTATGGCTACACCTTC
CASKNLDRDYGYTF
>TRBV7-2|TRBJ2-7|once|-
TGTGCCAGCAGCTTACGGGAGTTGCTTTCCTACGAGCAGTACTTC
CASSLRELLSYEQYF
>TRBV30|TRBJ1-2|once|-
TGTGCCGGGTACTACAGGGTCAACTATGGCTACACCTTC
CAGYYRVNYGYTF
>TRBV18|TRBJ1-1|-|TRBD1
TGTGCCAGCTCACCATTAAGGGGCGGGACAGGGGTCCCTGAAGCTTTCTTT
CASSPLRGGTGVPEAFF
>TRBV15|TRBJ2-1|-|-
TGTGCCACCAGCAGAGGAGGCCTAGCAGATGAGCAGTTCTTC
CATSRGGLADEQFF
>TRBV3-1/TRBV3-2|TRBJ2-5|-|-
TGTGCCAGCAGCTATAGTGAGACCCAGTACTTC
CASSYSETQYF
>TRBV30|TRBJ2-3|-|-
TGTGCCTGGAGTGTCTTCCGGCAGGGTATCAGGAACACAGATACGCAGTATTTT
CAWSVFRQGIRNTDTQYF
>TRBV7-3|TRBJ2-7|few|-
TGTGCCAGCAGCTTACAAGGGGGTTACTACGAGCAGTACTTC
CASSLQGGYYEQYF
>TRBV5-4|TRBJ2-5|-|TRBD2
TGTGCCAGCAGCTTGGTTCTAGCGGAAGAGACCCAGTACTTC
CASSLVLAEETQYF